This T cell receptor beta chain was obtained from a study of early T cells in non-severe SARS-CoV-2 infection. Study background: The sequenced material was bulk RNA from unsorted whole blood, and its chains were unpaired. General study results and limits: A preference for anti-spike CD8 responses marked VDJdb matching, which missed private and CD4 specificities.

CDR3 size: 14 residues. Germline loops: CDR1 LGHDT, CDR2 YNNKEL (reference sequence). The V segment lost 4 bases and the J segment 4 bases; nucleotides outside the gene matches: 2. This clonotype was counted many times. Antigen: not known. Unique molecular identifiers were attached to individual cDNA molecules. TCRdb reprocessed the 5' RACE reads with MiXCR, giving one entry per CDR3 protein. The sample holds 30,000 to 40,000 distinct CDR3 sequences, about 5% seen once. This clonotype was obtained from an adult who was a healthcare worker with PCR-confirmed SARS-CoV-2 infection or an uninfected control (not recorded which). The V call is TRBV3-1, the J call TRBJ2-2, with 8 bases fitting TRBD1. Sequenced input: whole blood. The chain's CDR3 is CASSRQGSTGELFF. CDR3 coding DNA: TGTGCCAGCAGCCGACAGGGGTCCACCGGGGAGCTGTTTTTT.